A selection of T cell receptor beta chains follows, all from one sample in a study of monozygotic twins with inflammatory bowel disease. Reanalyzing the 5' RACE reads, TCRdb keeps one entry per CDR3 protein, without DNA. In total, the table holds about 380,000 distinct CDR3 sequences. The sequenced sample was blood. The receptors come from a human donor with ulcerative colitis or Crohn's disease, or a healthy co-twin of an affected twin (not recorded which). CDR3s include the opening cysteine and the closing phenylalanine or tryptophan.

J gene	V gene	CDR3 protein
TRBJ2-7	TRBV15	CATSRDRAGEQYF
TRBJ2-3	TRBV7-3	CASSLTGGVTDTQYF
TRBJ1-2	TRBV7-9	CASSPGGSNYGYTF
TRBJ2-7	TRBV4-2	CASSQDMGDRGLWEQYF
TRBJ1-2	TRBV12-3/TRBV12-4	CASSFRGRGYTF
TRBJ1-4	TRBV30	CAWSNGALEKLFF
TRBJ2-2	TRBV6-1	CASRRDNLNTGELFF
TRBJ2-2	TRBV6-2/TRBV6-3	CASSSPGDTGELFF
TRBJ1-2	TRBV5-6	CASSLDRVSDYGYTF
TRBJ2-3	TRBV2	CATLGGTDTQYF
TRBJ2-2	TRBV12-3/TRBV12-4	CASSLKGIHTGELFF
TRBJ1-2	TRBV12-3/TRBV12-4	CASSYRVGYTF
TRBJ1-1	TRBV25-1	CASTRGPMNTEAFF
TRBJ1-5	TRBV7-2	CASIFQIDSNQPQHF
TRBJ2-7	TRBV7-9	CASSLALAGAYEQYF
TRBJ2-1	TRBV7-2	CASSPSGGANEQFF
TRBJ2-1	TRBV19	CASSIAQGDYNEQFF
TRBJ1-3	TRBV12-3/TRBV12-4	CAIAPGQGRGNTIYF
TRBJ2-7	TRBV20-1	CSAPDRVRYEQYF
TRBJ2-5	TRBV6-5	CASSLLAGAFQETQYF
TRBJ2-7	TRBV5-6	CASSHRGLYEQYF
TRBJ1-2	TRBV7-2	CASSLAHLAGGAGYGYTF
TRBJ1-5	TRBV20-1	CSAWTRGGQPQHF
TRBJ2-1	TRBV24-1	CATRRTGDNEQFF
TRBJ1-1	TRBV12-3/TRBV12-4	CASSFNIGFGQAAFEAFF
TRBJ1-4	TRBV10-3	CAISESKVSGQFRRLFF
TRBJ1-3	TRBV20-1	CSAPRGRVGGNTIYF
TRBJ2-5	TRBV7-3	CASSLSGLAEETQYF
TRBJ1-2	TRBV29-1	CSETQGTNYGYTF
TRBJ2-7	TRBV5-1	CASSRGGTAAYEQYF
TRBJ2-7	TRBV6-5	CASSPRVAGEQYF
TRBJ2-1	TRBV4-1	CASSQELRTGVGNEQFF
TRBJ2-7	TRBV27	CASSAWDSDLSEYEQYF